This note documents a single TCR beta chain sequence. Repertoires were generated with immunoSEQ multiplex PCR, while TCRdb's copy carries only in-frame clones and drops some. The sample carries about 260,000 clones, approximately 90% recorded once. These data are taken from a study of blood T cell repertoires in COVID-19. Study details: From the United States, Italy and Spain came samples of acute and convalescent COVID-19.

Unmatched junction bases numbered 2, after V lost 2 bases and J lost 7 bases. Germline loops: CDR1 GTSNPN, CDR2 SVGIG (reference sequence). The length of the CDR3 is 12 residues. This chain links TRBV30 with TRBJ1-5; 7 nucleotides match TRBD1. The receptor's source is a woman aged 40 to 55 with acute or convalescent COVID-19. Material for sequencing was peripheral blood. This CDR3 reads CAWSRQGQPQHF. The CDR3 coding sequence is TGTGCCTGGAGTCGACAGGGCCAGCCCCAGCATTTT.